These T cell receptor beta chains were read from a single sample in a study of cytomegalovirus exposure and HLA in healthy donors. Some clones are missing from TCRdb's copy, which holds only in-frame ones; the method was immunoSEQ multiplex PCR. Here the sample spans some 120,000 clones, about three quarters being singletons. Sample: PBMCs. All receptors derive from a woman aged 40 to 55 in good health and CMV-seronegative. The CDR3 runs from the conserved cysteine through the conserved F or W. Fields, in order: CDR3 DNA, CDR3 protein, V gene, clone size, D gene, J gene. A D gene is named only where the DNA matches it firmly. Where a row states a size, it is once, few, many or the class of an expanded clone; other rows omit it.

cdr3_nt: TGTGCCAGCAGCCCGGGACACGCTGATGGCTACACCTTC
cdr3_aa: CASSPGHADGYTF
v_call: TRBV7-3
clone_size: -
d_call: -
j_call: TRBJ1-2

cdr3_nt: TGTGCCAGCAGTCCGTTAGCGGGAGTTAGCACAGATACGCAGTATTTT
cdr3_aa: CASSPLAGVSTDTQYF
v_call: TRBV28
clone_size: -
d_call: TRBD2
j_call: TRBJ2-3

cdr3_nt: TGTGCCATCAGTGGACAGGGGTCCTACGAGCAGTACTTC
cdr3_aa: CAISGQGSYEQYF
v_call: TRBV10-3
clone_size: -
d_call: TRBD1
j_call: TRBJ2-7

cdr3_nt: TGTGCCAGCAGCTTAAAGGGAGTGGCCTACAATGAGCAGTTCTTC
cdr3_aa: CASSLKGVAYNEQFF
v_call: TRBV7-9
clone_size: once
d_call: -
j_call: TRBJ2-1

cdr3_nt: TGTGCCAGCAGTGTTACCGGGACTAGCGGCCCCTCCTACGAGCAGTACTTC
cdr3_aa: CASSVTGTSGPSYEQYF
v_call: TRBV25-1
clone_size: few
d_call: TRBD2
j_call: TRBJ2-7

cdr3_nt: TGTGCCAGCAGTACCCAGGGACAGGGCTTCGGAAACACCATATATTTT
cdr3_aa: CASSTQGQGFGNTIYF
v_call: TRBV28
clone_size: -
d_call: TRBD1
j_call: TRBJ1-3

cdr3_nt: TGTGCCAGCAGTGAACACTACGGTAGCGCTAGCACAGATACGCAGTATTTT
cdr3_aa: CASSEHYGSASTDTQYF
v_call: TRBV6-1
clone_size: -
d_call: -
j_call: TRBJ2-3

cdr3_nt: TGTGCCAGCAGGACGGGACTCAGTAACATTCAGTACTTC
cdr3_aa: CASRTGLSNIQYF
v_call: TRBV2
clone_size: few
d_call: -
j_call: TRBJ2-4

cdr3_nt: TGTGCCAGCAGCGCCGCTAGTCCAGATACGCAGTATTTT
cdr3_aa: CASSAASPDTQYF
v_call: TRBV9
clone_size: few
d_call: -
j_call: TRBJ2-3

cdr3_nt: TGTGCCAGCAGCTTAGCCCGGGGACAGAAGGGCACTGAAGCTTTCTTT
cdr3_aa: CASSLARGQKGTEAFF
v_call: TRBV7-9
clone_size: -
d_call: TRBD1
j_call: TRBJ1-1

cdr3_nt: TGTGCCAGCAGTTTATTTGAGAGATACTATGGCTACACCTTC
cdr3_aa: CASSLFERYYGYTF
v_call: TRBV28
clone_size: -
d_call: -
j_call: TRBJ1-2

cdr3_nt: TGTGCCAGCAGCTCACAGGGCACTGAAGCTTTCTTT
cdr3_aa: CASSSQGTEAFF
v_call: TRBV9
clone_size: -
d_call: -
j_call: TRBJ1-1

cdr3_nt: TGTGCCAGCAGCTTAGTCTCTGGGGCCAACGGCCTGACTTTC
cdr3_aa: CASSLVSGANGLTF
v_call: TRBV7-9
clone_size: -
d_call: -
j_call: TRBJ2-6

cdr3_nt: TGCGCCAGCAGTGAGACTAAGAAAGAGACCCAGTACTTC
cdr3_aa: CASSETKKETQYF
v_call: TRBV10-2
clone_size: few
d_call: -
j_call: TRBJ2-5

cdr3_nt: TGTGCCAGCAGCGCGACTACTCTATTGAACACTGAAGCTTTCTTT
cdr3_aa: CASSATTLLNTEAFF
v_call: TRBV9
clone_size: -
d_call: -
j_call: TRBJ1-1

cdr3_nt: TGTGCCAGCAGTTACGGGGCCAGGGGGTCCTACGAGCAGTACTTC
cdr3_aa: CASSYGARGSYEQYF
v_call: TRBV6-5
clone_size: -
d_call: TRBD1
j_call: TRBJ2-7

cdr3_nt: TGTGCCAGCAGTGGGACTAGTGTTCTTGGTGAGCAGTTCTTC
cdr3_aa: CASSGTSVLGEQFF
v_call: TRBV2
clone_size: -
d_call: TRBD2
j_call: TRBJ2-1

cdr3_nt: TGTGCCAGCAGCCCCGGAGGCGGGAGCCACAATGAGCAGTTCTTC
cdr3_aa: CASSPGGGSHNEQFF
v_call: TRBV5-4
clone_size: -
d_call: TRBD2
j_call: TRBJ2-1

cdr3_nt: TGCGCCAGCCGCCTCAGGTGGGATGAGCAGTTCTTC
cdr3_aa: CASRLRWDEQFF
v_call: TRBV5-1
clone_size: few
d_call: -
j_call: TRBJ2-1

cdr3_nt: TGTGCCAGCAGTTACTCGTCTAGGGGAAATACGCAGTATTTT
cdr3_aa: CASSYSSRGNTQYF
v_call: TRBV6-6
clone_size: few
d_call: -
j_call: TRBJ2-3

cdr3_nt: TGTGCCAGCAGTGAATTGGAGGACACCGGGGAGCTGTTTTTT
cdr3_aa: CASSELEDTGELFF
v_call: TRBV25-1
clone_size: -
d_call: -
j_call: TRBJ2-2

cdr3_nt: TGTGCCAGCAGCTTAGGGGGGACTAGCGGGATCTACGAGCAGTACTTC
cdr3_aa: CASSLGGTSGIYEQYF
v_call: TRBV11-2
clone_size: -
d_call: TRBD2
j_call: TRBJ2-7

cdr3_nt: TGTGCCAGCAGTCCCCCGGGCGGGAGGAACCACGAGCAGTACTTC
cdr3_aa: CASSPPGGRNHEQYF
v_call: TRBV6-5
clone_size: -
d_call: TRBD2
j_call: TRBJ2-7

cdr3_nt: TGTGCCAGCAGCCAAGGGACAGGGGAAAACACCGGGGAGCTGTTTTTT
cdr3_aa: CASSQGTGENTGELFF
v_call: TRBV4-2
clone_size: -
d_call: TRBD1
j_call: TRBJ2-2

cdr3_nt: TGTTCCAGCAGCCCCATAAGGGACAGCTCCTACGAGCAGTACTTC
cdr3_aa: CSSSPIRDSSYEQYF
v_call: TRBV7-9
clone_size: -
d_call: TRBD1
j_call: TRBJ2-7

cdr3_nt: TGTGCCAGCAGCGCCGCGGTGGGTGAAGCTTTCTTT
cdr3_aa: CASSAAVGEAFF
v_call: TRBV9
clone_size: -
d_call: -
j_call: TRBJ1-1

cdr3_nt: TGTGCCAGCAGCTTAATACCCGGACAGGGCACGGTAATCGGTGAGCAGTACTTC
cdr3_aa: CASSLIPGQGTVIGEQYF
v_call: TRBV7-6
clone_size: -
d_call: TRBD1
j_call: TRBJ2-7